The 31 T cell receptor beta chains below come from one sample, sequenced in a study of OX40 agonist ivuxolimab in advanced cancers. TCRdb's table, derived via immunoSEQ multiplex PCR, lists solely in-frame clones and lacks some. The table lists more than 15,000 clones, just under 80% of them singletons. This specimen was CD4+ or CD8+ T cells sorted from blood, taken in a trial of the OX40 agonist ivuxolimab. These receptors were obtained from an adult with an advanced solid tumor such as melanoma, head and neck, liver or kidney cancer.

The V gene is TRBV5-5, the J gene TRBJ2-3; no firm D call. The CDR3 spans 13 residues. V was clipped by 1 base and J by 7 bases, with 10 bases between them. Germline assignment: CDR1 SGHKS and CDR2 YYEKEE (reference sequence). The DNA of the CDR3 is TGTGCCAGCAGCTTGATATCGGCCCATACGCAGTATTTT. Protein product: CASSLISAHTQYF.

The CDR3 region is CASTGGPASTDTQYF. The CDR3 DNA reads TGTGCCAGCACCGGGGGGCCGGCTAGCACAGATACGCAGTATTTT. The rearrangement uses TRBV7-9 and TRBJ2-3, with D perhaps TRBD2 (7 bases). Trimming took 7 bases from V and 0 from J, leaving 14 bases between them. Germline CDR1 is SEHNR and CDR2 is FQNEAQ (reference sequence). The CDR3 is 15 residues long.

DNA for the CDR3: TGTGCCAGCTCACCGACAGGGTTCTACAATGAGCAGTTCTTC. This translates into CASSPTGFYNEQFF. The chain employs TRBV18 and TRBJ2-1; 7 positions match TRBD1. J lost 3 bases, V lost 3 bases, and 2 bases had no gene match. The CDR3 has 14 residues. The germline V gene has CDR1 KGHSH and CDR2 LQKENI.

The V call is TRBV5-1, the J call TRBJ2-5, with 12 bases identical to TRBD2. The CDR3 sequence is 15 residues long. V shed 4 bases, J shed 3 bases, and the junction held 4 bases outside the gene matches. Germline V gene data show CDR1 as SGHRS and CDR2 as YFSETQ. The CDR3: CASSPLAGGEETQYF. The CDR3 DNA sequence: TGCGCCAGCAGCCCACTAGCGGGGGGTGAAGAGACCCAGTACTTC.

The CDR3 protein is CATTPSRGLEQFF. CDR3 nucleotides: TGTGCCACCACCCCCAGTCGGGGGCTTGAGCAGTTCTTC. The V and J genes are TRBV15 and TRBJ2-1; D might be TRBD1 or TRBD2, each matching 6 bases. The CDR3 covers 13 residues. Trimming took off 7 bases at V and 9 bases at J, with 16 bases between the two ends. Germline loops: CDR1 LNHNV, CDR2 YYDKDF (reference sequence).

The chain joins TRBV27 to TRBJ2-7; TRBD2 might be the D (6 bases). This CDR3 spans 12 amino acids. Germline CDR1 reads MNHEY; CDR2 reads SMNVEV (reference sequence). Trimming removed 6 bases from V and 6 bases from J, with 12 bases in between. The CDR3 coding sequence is TGTGCCAGCAGGCTCGGGGGAGGCGAGCAGTACTTC. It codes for CASRLGGGEQYF.

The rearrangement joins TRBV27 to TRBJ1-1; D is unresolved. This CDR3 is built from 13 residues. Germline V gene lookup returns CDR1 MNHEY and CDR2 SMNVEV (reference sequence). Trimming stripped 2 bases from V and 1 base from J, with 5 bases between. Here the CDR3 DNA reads TGTGCCAGCAGTTTACGGGCGAACACTGAAGCTTTCTTT. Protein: CASSLRANTEAFF.

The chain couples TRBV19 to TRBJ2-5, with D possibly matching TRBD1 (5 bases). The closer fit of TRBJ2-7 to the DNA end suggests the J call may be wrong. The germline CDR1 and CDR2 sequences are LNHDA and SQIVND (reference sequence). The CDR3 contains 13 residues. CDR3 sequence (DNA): TGTGCCAGTAGTATAAACCAGGGCCACGAGCAGTACTTC. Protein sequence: CASSINQGHEQYF.

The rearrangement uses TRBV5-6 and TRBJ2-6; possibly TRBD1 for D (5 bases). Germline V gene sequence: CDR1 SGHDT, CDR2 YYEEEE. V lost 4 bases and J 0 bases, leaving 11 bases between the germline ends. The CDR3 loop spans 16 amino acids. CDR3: CASSPYRSSGANVLTF. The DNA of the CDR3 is TGTGCCAGCAGCCCCTACAGGAGCTCTGGGGCCAACGTCCTGACTTTC.

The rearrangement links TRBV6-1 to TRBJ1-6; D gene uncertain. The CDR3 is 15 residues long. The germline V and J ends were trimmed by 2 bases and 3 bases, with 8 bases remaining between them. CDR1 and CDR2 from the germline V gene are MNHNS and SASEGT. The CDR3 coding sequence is TGTGCCAGCAGTGAAATACAGAACTATAATTCACCCCTCCACTTT. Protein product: CASSEIQNYNSPLHF.

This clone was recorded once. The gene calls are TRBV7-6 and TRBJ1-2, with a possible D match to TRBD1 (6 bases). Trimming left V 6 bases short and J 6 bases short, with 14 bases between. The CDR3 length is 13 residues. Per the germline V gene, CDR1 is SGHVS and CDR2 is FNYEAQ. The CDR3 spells CASRRAGDNGYTF. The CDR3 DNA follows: TGTGCCAGCAGACGAGCAGGGGATAATGGCTACACCTTC.

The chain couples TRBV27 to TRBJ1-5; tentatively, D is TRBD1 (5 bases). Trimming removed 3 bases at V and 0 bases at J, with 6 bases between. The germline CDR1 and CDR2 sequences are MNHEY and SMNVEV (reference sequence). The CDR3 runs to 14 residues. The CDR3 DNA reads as TGTGCCAGCAGTTTCGGGGGTAGCAATCAGCCCCAGCATTTT. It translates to CASSFGGSNQPQHF.

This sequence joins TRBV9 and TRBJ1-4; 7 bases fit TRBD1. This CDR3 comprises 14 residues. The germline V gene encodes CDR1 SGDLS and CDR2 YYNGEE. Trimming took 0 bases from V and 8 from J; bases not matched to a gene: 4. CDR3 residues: CASSVGQGGEKLFF. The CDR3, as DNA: TGTGCCAGCAGCGTAGGACAGGGCGGCGAAAAACTGTTTTTT.

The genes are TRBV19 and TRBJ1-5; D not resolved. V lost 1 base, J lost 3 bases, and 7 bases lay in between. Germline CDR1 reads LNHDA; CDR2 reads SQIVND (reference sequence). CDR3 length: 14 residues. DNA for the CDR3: TGTGCCAGTAGTATAGGGCAGACCAATCAGCCCCAGCATTTT. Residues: CASSIGQTNQPQHF.

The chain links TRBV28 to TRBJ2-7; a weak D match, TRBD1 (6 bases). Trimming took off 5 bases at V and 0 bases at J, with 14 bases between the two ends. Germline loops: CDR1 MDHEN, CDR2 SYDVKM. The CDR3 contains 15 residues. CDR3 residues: CASSPHRESSYEQYF. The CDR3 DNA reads TGTGCCAGCAGTCCGCACAGGGAAAGCTCCTACGAGCAGTACTTC.

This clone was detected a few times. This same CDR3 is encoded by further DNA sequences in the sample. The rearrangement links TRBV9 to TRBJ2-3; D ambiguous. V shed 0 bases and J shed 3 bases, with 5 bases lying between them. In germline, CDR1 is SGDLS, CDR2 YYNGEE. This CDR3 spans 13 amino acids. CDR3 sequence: CASSVGSTDTQYF. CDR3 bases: TGTGCCAGCAGCGTAGGGTCAACAGATACGCAGTATTTT.

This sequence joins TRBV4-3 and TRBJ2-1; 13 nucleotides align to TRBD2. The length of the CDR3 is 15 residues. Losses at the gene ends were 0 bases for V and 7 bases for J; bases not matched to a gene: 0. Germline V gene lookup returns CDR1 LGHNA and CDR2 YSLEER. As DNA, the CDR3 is TGCGCCAGCAGCCAAGAGGGACTAGCGGGGAATGAGCAGTTCTTC. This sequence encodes CASSQEGLAGNEQFF.

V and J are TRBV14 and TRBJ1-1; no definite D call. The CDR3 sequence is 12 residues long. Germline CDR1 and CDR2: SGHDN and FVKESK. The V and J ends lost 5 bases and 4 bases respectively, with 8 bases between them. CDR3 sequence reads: CASSRVATEAFF. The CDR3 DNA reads TGTGCCAGCAGCAGGGTTGCCACTGAAGCTTTCTTT. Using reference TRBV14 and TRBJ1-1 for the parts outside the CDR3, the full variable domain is EAGVTQFPSHSVIEKGQTVTLRCDPISGHDNLYWYRRVMGKEIKFLLHFVKESKQDESGMPNNRFLAERTGGTYSTLKVQPAELEDSGVYFCASSRVATEAFFGQGTRLTVV.

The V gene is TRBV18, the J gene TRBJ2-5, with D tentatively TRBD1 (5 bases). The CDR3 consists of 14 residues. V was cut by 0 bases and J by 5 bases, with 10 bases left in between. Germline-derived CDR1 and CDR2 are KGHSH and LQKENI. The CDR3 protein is CASSPPSGLETQYF. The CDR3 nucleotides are TGTGCCAGCTCACCACCGTCAGGGTTGGAGACCCAGTACTTC.

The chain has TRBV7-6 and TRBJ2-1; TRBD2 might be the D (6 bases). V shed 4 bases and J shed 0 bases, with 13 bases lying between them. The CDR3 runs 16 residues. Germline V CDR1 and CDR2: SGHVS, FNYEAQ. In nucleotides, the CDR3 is TGTGCCAGCAGCTCGGGACTCTTTAGCTCCTACAATGAGCAGTTCTTC. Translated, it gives CASSSGLFSSYNEQFF.

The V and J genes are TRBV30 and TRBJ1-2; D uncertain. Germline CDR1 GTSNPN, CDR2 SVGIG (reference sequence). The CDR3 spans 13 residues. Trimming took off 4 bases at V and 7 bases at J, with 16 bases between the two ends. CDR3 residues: CAWTSGREVGYTF. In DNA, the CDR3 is TGTGCCTGGACTTCTGGGAGGGAAGTTGGCTACACCTTC.

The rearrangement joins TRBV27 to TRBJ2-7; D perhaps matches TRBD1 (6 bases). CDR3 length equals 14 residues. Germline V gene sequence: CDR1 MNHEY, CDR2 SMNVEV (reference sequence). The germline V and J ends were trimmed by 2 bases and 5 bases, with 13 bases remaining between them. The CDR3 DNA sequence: TGTGCCAGCAGTTTAGGGCAGGGGATGAACGAGCAGTACTTC. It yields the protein CASSLGQGMNEQYF.

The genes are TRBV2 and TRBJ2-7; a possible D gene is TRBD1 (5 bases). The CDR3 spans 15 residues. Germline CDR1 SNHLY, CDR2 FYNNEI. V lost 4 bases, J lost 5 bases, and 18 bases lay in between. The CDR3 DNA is TGTGCCAGCAGTGTTTACAGGTCGGCGACGGACGAGCAGTACTTC. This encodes CASSVYRSATDEQYF.

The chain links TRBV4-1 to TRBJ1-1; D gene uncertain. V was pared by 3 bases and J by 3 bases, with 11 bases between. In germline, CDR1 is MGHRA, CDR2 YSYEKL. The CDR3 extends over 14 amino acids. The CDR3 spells CASSQAKYDTEAFF. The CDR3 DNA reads TGCGCCAGCAGCCAGGCAAAATACGACACTGAAGCTTTCTTT.

The CDR3 loop is CATSSLGGSAYEQYF. The CDR3 DNA reads as TGTGCCACCAGCAGTTTGGGGGGTAGTGCCTACGAGCAGTACTTC. The V gene is TRBV15, the J gene TRBJ2-7; weak D call: TRBD2 (6 bases). The germline V gene encodes CDR1 LNHNV and CDR2 YYDKDF (reference sequence). This CDR3 is 15 amino acids long. V was pared by 3 bases and J by 2 bases, with 14 bases between.

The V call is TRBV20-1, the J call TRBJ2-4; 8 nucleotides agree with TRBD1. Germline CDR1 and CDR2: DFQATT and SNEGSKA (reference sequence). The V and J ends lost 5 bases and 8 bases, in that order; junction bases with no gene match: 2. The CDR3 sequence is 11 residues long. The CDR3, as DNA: TGCAGTGCTGGACAGGGTTACATTCAGTACTTC. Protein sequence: CSAGQGYIQYF.

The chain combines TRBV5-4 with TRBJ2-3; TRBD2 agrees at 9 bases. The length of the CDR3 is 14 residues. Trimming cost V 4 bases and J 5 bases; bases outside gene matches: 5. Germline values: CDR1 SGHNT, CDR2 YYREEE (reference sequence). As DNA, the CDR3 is TGTGCCAGCAGCGTAGCGGGAGAGATAGATACGCAGTATTTT. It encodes CASSVAGEIDTQYF.

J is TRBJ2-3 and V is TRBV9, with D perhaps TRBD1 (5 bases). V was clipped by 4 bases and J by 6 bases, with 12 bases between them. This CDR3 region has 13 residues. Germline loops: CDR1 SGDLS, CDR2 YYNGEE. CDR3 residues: CASSRGGIDTQYF. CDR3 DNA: TGTGCCAGCAGCAGGGGCGGAATTGATACGCAGTATTTT.

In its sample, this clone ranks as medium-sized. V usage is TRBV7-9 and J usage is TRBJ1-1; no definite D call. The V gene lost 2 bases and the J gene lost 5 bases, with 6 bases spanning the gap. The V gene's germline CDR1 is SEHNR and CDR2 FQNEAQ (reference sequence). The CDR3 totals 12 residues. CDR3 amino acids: CASSLTRTEAFF. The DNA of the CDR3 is TGTGCCAGCAGCTTAACCCGGACTGAAGCTTTCTTT.

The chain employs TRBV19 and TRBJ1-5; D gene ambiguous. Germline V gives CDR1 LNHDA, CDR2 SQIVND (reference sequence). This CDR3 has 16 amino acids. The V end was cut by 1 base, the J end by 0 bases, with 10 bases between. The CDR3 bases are TGTGCCAGTAGTATAGTAGCACCCATTAGCAATCAGCCCCAGCATTTT. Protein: CASSIVAPISNQPQHF.

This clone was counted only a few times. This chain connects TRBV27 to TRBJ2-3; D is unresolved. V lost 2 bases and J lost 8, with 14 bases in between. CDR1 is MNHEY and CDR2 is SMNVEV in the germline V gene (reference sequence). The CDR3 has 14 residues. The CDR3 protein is CASSLPGPPGTQYF. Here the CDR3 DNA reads TGTGCCAGCAGTTTACCCGGGCCTCCCGGTACGCAGTATTTT.